This TCR beta chain was observed in a study of blood T cells in healthy people across ages. CDR3 length: 14 residues. Deletions cut 6 bases from V and 5 bases from J, with 13 bases between. The germline gives CDR1 KGHDR, CDR2 SFDVKD. It was with a sample-barcoded 5' primer and a J-beta primer mix that a second PCR of about 7 to 12 cycles was run. Each CDR3 protein is one row after TCRdb ran MiXCR on the 5' RACE reads. The sample lists fewer than 2,000,000 distinct CDR3 sequences; roughly 32% were seen once. This sequence joins TRBV24-1 and TRBJ2-1; D gene ambiguous. The receptor was derived from a young woman in good health. Sequencing was done on a sample of blood. The CDR3 loop is CATSPRNLDNEQFF. For the CDR3, the DNA is TGTGCCACCAGTCCGCGCAATTTGGACAATGAGCAGTTCTTC.